Listed below are T cell receptor beta chains from one sample, sequenced in a study of cytomegalovirus exposure and HLA in healthy donors. Sequencing used immunoSEQ multiplex PCR; TCRdb keeps in-frame clones, though not all of them. Of approximately 100,000 clones listed, 75% are singletons. Input material: PBMCs. These receptors all come from a male donor in good health and CMV-seropositive. CDR3s include the opening cysteine and the closing phenylalanine or tryptophan. D genes are given only for firm matches. Size tells how often a clone was seen (once, few, many) or the class of an expanded clone, and some rows leave it out.

v_gene	d_gene	abundance	j_gene	len	CDR3aa	CDR3nt
TRBV4-2	-	-	TRBJ2-3	17	CASSPLSPSGARDTQYF	TGTGCCAGCAGCCCGCTAAGCCCGTCGGGAGCAAGAGATACGCAGTATTTT
TRBV29-1	-	-	TRBJ2-3	14	CSVDKGLGTDTQYF	TGCAGCGTCGACAAGGGGTTGGGCACAGATACGCAGTATTTT
TRBV5-1	-	-	TRBJ2-1	13	CASSLYLGDEQFF	TGCGCCAGCAGCTTGTACCTAGGAGATGAGCAGTTCTTC
TRBV18	-	few	TRBJ2-2	15	CASSPGSKNTGELFF	TGTGCCAGCTCACCAGGTAGCAAGAACACCGGGGAGCTGTTTTTT
TRBV6-6	-	-	TRBJ2-7	11	CASSYGEEQYF	TGTGCCAGCAGTTATGGGGAGGAGCAGTACTTC
TRBV27	-	-	TRBJ1-1	15	CASSLSRVLNTEAFF	TGTGCCAGCAGTTTATCGAGGGTCCTGAACACTGAAGCTTTCTTT
TRBV13	TRBD1	-	TRBJ2-6	15	CASTDTGAGANVLTF	TGTGCCAGCACCGACACAGGGGCTGGGGCCAACGTCCTGACTTTC
TRBV4-1	TRBD1	-	TRBJ2-1	15	CASSQGNAGGGLQFF	TGCGCCAGCAGCCAAGGTAACGCAGGGGGCGGCTTGCAGTTCTTC
TRBV5-1	TRBD2	-	TRBJ2-1	16	CASSLGTSSNLNEQFF	TGCGCCAGCAGCCTGGGGACTAGTAGTAATCTCAATGAGCAGTTCTTC
TRBV19	-	-	TRBJ1-6	12	CASAPQDLTLHF	TGTGCCAGCGCCCCACAAGATCTGACCCTCCACTTT
TRBV5-5	-	-	TRBJ2-7	12	CASSKDSYEQYF	TGTGCCAGCAGCAAAGACTCTTACGAGCAGTACTTC
TRBV30	TRBD2	few	TRBJ2-1	13	CAWIHKGGRKEFF	TGTGCCTGGATCCATAAGGGCGGGAGAAAGGAGTTCTTC
TRBV2	-	few	TRBJ2-5	12	CASTGSGETQYF	TGTGCCAGCACGGGATCGGGGGAGACCCAGTACTTC
TRBV30	-	few	TRBJ1-5	15	CAWSGTSGGNQPQHF	TGTGCCTGGAGTGGGACATCGGGAGGCAATCAGCCCCAGCATTTT
TRBV6-5	TRBD1	-	TRBJ2-7	16	CASSYPPNRGRYEQYF	TGTGCCAGCAGTTACCCCCCAAACAGGGGAAGGTACGAGCAGTACTTC
TRBV7-2	TRBD2	-	TRBJ2-5	16	CASSARTSGREETQYF	TGTGCCAGCAGCGCCCGGACTAGCGGGAGGGAAGAGACCCAGTACTTC
TRBV6-1	-	-	TRBJ1-5	12	CASTRGVSPQHF	TGTGCCAGCACCCGAGGAGTATCGCCCCAGCATTTT
TRBV6-5	-	-	TRBJ1-2	15	CASSRWTVGDYGYTF	TGTGCCAGCAGCCGATGGACAGTAGGGGACTATGGCTACACCTTC
TRBV6-5	TRBD1	-	TRBJ1-3	14	CASRGTVSGNTIYF	TGTGCCAGCAGGGGGACAGTCTCTGGAAACACCATATATTTT
TRBV14	-	-	TRBJ1-4	17	CASSPVTGTTTNEKLFF	TGTGCCAGCAGCCCAGTTACCGGGACTACAACTAATGAAAAACTGTTTTTT
TRBV6-1	-	few	TRBJ2-2	16	CASSEFFRGGTGELFF	TGTGCCAGCAGTGAATTTTTCAGGGGTGGCACCGGGGAGCTGTTTTTT
TRBV6-4	TRBD2	-	TRBJ2-3	16	CASSDSTAGGADTQYF	TGTGCCAGCAGTGACTCGACGGCGGGGGGGGCAGATACGCAGTATTTT